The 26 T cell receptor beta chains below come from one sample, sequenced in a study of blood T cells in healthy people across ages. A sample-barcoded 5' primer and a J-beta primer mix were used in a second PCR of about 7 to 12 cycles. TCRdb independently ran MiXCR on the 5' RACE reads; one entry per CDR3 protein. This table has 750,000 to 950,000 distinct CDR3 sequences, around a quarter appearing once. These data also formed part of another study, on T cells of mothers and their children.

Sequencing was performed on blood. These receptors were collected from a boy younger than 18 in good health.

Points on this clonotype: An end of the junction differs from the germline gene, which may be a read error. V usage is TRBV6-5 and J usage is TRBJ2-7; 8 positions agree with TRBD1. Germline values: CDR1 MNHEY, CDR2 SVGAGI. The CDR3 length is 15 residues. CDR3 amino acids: CASRGKGQGAYERYF. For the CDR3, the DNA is TGTGCCAGCAGGGGCAAAGGACAGGGTGCCTACGAGCGGTACTTC.

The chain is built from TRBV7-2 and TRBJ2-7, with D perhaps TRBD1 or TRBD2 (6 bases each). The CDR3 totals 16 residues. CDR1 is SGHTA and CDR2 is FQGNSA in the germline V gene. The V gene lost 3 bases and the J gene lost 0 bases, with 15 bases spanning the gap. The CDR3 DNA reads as TGTGCCAGCAGCTTGGGCCGGGGGCCGAGCTCCTACGAGCAGTACTTC. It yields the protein CASSLGRGPSSYEQYF.

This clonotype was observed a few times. Here the CDR3 DNA reads TGTGCCAGCACCCTGGGACTGCCATCCTACGAGCAGTACTTC. It encodes CASTLGLPSYEQYF. The chain joins TRBV28 to TRBJ2-7, with D perhaps TRBD2 (6 bases). The CDR3 length is 14 residues. Trimming took 7 bases from V and 1 from J, leaving 14 bases between them. From germline, CDR1 is MDHEN and CDR2 SYDVKM. Supplemented by reference TRBV28 and TRBJ2-7, the full variable domain reads DVKVTQSSRYLVKRTGEKVFLECVQDMDHENMFWYRQDPGLGLRLIYFSYDVKMKEKGDIPEGYSVSREKKERFSLILESASTNQTSMYLCASTLGLPSYEQYFGPGTRLTVT.

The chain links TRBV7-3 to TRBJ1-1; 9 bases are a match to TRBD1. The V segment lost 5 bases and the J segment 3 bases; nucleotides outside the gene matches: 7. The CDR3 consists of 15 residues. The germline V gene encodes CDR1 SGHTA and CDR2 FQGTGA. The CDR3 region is CASSNSGQGHTEAFF. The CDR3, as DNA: TGTGCCAGCAGCAATTCGGGACAGGGTCACACTGAAGCTTTCTTT.

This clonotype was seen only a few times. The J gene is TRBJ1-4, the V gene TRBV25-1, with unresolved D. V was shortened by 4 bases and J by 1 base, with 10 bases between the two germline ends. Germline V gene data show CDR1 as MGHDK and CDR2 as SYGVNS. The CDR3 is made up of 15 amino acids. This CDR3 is CASSGRWETNEKLFF. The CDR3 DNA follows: TGTGCCAGCAGTGGTCGTTGGGAAACTAATGAAAAACTGTTTTTT.

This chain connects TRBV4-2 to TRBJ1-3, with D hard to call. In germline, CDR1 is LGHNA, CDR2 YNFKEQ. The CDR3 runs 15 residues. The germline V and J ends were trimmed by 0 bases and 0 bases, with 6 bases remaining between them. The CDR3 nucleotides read TGTGCCAGCAGCCAAGATGCGGGCTCTGGAAACACCATATATTTT. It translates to CASSQDAGSGNTIYF.

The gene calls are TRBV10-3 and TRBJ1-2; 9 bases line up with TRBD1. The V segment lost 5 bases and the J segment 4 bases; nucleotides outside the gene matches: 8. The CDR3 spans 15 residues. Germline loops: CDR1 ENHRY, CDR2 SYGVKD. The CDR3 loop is CAISSPGQGSYGYTF. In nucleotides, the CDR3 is TGTGCCATCAGTTCACCGGGACAGGGATCCTATGGCTACACCTTC.

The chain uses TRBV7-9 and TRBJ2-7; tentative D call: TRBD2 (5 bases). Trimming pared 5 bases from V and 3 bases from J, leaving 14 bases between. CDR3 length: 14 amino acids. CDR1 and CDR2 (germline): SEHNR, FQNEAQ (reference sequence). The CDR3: CASSHRGLNYEQYF. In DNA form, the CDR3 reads TGTGCCAGCAGCCACCGAGGGTTAAACTACGAGCAGTACTTC.

CDR3: CASSVEDRSYNEQFF. The CDR3, as DNA: TGTGCCAGCAGCGTAGAGGACAGGAGCTACAATGAGCAGTTCTTC. The J gene is TRBJ2-1, the V gene TRBV9; 7 bases map to TRBD1. CDR1 and CDR2 (germline): SGDLS, YYNGEE. This CDR3 has 15 residues. V lost 0 bases to trimming and J lost 3 bases; unmatched junction nucleotides: 3.

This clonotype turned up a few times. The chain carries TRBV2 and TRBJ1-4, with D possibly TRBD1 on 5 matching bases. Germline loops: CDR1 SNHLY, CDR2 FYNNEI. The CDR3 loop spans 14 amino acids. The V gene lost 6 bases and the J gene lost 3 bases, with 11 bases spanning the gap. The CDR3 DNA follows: TGTGCCAGCAGACCCCAGGGACCTAATGAAAAACTGTTTTTT. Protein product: CASRPQGPNEKLFF.

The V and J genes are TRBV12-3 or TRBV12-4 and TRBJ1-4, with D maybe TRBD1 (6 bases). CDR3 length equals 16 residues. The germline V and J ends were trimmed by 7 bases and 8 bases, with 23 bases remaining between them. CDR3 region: CASTLAGGRIGEKLFF. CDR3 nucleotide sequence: TGTGCCAGCACCCTAGCGGGGGGCCGCATCGGAGAAAAACTGTTTTTT.

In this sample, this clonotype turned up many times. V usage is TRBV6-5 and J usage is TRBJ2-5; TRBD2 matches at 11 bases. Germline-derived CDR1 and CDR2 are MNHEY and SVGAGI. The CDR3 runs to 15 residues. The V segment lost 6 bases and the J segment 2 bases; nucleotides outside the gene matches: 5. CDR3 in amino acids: CASRRLAGSQETQYF. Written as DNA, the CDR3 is TGTGCCAGCAGAAGACTAGCGGGGAGTCAAGAGACCCAGTACTTC.

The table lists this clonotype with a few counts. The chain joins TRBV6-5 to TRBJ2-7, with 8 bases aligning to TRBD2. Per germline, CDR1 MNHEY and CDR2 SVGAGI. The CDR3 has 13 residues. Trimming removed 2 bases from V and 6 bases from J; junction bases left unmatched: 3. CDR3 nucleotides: TGTGCCAGCAGTTACGGACTAGCCACCGAGCAGTACTTC. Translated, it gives CASSYGLATEQYF.

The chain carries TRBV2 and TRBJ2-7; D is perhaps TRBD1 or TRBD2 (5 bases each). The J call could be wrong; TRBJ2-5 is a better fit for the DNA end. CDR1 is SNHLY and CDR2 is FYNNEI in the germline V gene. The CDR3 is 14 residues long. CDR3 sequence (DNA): TGTGCCAGCCCTACGGAATGGGGCGGGGAGACCCAGTACTTC. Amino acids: CASPTEWGGETQYF.

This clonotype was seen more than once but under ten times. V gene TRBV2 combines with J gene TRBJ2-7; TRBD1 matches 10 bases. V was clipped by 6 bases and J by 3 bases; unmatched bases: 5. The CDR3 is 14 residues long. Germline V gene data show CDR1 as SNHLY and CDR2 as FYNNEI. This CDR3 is CASRGQGTIYEQYF. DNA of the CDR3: TGTGCCAGCAGGGGACAGGGGACTATCTACGAGCAGTACTTC.

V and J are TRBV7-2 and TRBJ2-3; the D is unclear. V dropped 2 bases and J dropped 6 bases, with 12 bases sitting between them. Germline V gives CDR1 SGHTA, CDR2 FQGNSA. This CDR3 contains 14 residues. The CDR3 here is CASSLISHSDTQYF. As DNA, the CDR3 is TGTGCCAGCAGCTTAATCTCACACAGCGATACGCAGTATTTT.

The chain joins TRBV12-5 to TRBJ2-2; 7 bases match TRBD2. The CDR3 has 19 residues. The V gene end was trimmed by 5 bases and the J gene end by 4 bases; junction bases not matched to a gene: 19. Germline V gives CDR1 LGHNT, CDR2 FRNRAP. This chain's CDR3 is CASGQGDYSTREVTGELFF. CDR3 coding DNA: TGTGCTAGTGGTCAAGGGGATTACTCGACCCGGGAGGTCACCGGGGAGCTGTTTTTT.

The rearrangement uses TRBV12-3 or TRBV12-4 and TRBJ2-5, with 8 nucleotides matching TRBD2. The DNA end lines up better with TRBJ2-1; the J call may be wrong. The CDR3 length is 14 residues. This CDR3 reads CASSSGLGPREQFF. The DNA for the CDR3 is TGTGCCAGCAGTTCGGGACTAGGCCCTCGCGAGCAGTTCTTC.

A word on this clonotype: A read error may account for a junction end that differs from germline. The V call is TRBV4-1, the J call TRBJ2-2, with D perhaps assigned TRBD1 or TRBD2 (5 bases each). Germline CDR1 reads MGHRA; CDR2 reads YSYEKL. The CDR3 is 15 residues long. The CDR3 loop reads CASSQVWGYTGEPFF. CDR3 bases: TGCGCCAGCAGCCAAGTTTGGGGGTACACCGGGGAGCCGTTTTTT.

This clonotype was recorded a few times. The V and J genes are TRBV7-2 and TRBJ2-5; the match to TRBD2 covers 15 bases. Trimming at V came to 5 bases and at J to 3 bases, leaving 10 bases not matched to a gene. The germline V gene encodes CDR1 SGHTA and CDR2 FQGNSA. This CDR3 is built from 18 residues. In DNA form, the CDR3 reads TGTGCCAGCAGCATCGGACTAGCGGGGGGGCCGAGTGAAGAGACCCAGTACTTC. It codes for CASSIGLAGGPSEETQYF. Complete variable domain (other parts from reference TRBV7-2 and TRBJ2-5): GAGVSQSPSNKVTEKGKDVELRCDPISGHTALYWYRQSLGQGLEFLIYFQGNSAPDKSGLPSDRFSAERTGGSVSTLTIQRTQQEDSAVYLCASSIGLAGGPSEETQYFGPGTRLLVL.

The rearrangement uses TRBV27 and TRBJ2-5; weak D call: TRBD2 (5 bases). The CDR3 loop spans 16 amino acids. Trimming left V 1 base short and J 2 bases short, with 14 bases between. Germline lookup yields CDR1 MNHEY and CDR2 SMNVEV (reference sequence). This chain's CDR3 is CASSLYPFGVQETQYF. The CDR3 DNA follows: TGTGCCAGCAGTTTATACCCCTTCGGGGTGCAAGAGACCCAGTACTTC.

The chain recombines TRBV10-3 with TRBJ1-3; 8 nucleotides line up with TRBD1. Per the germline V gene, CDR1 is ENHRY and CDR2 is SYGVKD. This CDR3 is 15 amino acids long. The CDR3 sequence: CTTGTGPLSGNTIYF. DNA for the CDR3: TGTACCACCGGGACAGGCCCTCTCTCTGGAAACACCATATATTTT.

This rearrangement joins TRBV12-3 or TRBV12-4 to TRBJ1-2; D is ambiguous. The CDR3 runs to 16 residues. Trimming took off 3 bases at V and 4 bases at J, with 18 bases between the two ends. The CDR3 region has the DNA TGTGCCAGCAGTTTGCACCTAGACGGCTTAGGCTATGGCTACACCTTC. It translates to CASSLHLDGLGYGYTF.

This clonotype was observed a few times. The CDR3 nucleotides read TGTGCCAGCTCCGGGGGGAATTTGGCAACTAATGAAAAACTGTTTTTT. Encoded protein: CASSGGNLATNEKLFF. The chain is built from TRBV6-6 and TRBJ1-4; a weak D match, TRBD1 (5 bases). The length of the CDR3 is 16 residues. The V end was cut by 8 bases, the J end by 0 bases, with 16 bases between. Germline CDR1 and CDR2: MNHNY and SVGAGI (reference sequence).

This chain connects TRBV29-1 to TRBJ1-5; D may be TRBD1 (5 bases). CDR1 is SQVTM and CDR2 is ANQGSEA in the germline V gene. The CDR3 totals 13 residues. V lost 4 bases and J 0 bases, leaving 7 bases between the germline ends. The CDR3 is CSVGQGSNQPQHF. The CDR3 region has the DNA TGCAGCGTTGGCCAGGGTAGCAATCAGCCCCAGCATTTT.

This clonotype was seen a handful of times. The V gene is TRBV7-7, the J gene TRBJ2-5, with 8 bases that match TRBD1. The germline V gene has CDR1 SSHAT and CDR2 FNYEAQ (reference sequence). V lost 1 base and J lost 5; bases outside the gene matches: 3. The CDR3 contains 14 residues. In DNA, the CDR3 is TGTGCCAGCAGCTTAGGGACAGGGATCGAGACCCAGTACTTC. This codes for CASSLGTGIETQYF.